The T cell receptor beta chain described here comes from a study of cytomegalovirus exposure and HLA in healthy donors. PCR primers comprised 60 Vbeta and 13 Jbeta primers. Libraries were prepared by immunoSEQ multiplex PCR; TCRdb keeps only in-frame clonotypes and omits some of them. Of 150,000 to 200,000 clones listed, around 80% were seen once; the top ten hold approximately 4%. CDR1 is SGHVS, CDR2 FNYEAQ, per germline. Trimming took 3 bases from V and 2 from J; bases not matched to a gene: 0. CDR3 length: 13 residues. This sequence was found in a woman aged 25 to 45 in good health and CMV-seropositive. The specimen sequenced was PBMCs. This rearrangement joins TRBV7-6 to TRBJ2-7; 8 positions match TRBD1. The CDR3 here is CASSLTGAYEQYF. CDR3 DNA sequence: TGTGCCAGCAGCTTGACAGGGGCCTACGAGCAGTACTTC.